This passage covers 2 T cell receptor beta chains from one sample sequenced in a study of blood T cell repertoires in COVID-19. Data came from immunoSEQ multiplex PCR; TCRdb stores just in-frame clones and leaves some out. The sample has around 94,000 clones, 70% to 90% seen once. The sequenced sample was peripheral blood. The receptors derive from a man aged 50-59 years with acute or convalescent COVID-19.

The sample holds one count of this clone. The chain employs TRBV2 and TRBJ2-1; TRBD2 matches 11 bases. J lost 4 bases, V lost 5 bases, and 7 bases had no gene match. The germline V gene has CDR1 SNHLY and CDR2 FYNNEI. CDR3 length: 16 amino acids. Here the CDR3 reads CASSQTGTSGYNEQFF. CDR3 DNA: TGTGCCAGCAGTCAAACCGGGACTAGCGGATACAATGAGCAGTTCTTC.

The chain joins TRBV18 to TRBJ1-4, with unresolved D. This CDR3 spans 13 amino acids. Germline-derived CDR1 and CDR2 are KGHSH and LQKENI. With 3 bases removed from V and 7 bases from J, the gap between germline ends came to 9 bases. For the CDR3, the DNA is TGTGCCAGCTCACCCACATCAGGTGAAAAACTGTTTTTT. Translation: CASSPTSGEKLFF.